The clone carrying this TCR beta chain was observed a few times. An input of about 0.5 to 1 ug of RNA was subjected to reverse transcription using random hexamers. Across 54 Vbeta and 13 Jbeta, TCR beta CDR3 was amplified with immunoSEQ multiplex PCR. TCRdb reanalysed the immunoSEQ multiplex PCR reads using MiXCR and keeps one entry per CDR3 protein. The data show 300,000 or so distinct CDR3 sequences, with 90% to 95% seen just once and 0.06% to 0.075% held by the top ten. Per germline, CDR1 SGHDT and CDR2 YYEEEE. This CDR3 comprises 13 residues. V lost 0 bases, J lost 4 bases, and 8 bases lay in between. The data originate from a study of CD8 T cells in Susac syndrome.

The receptor comes from a human donor with multiple sclerosis. The sequenced sample consisted of CD4+ T cells from PBMCs. This chain joins TRBV5-6 and TRBJ2-7; the D is unclear. For the CDR3, the DNA is TGTGCCAGCAGCTTGGAGCGCAGGTACGAGCAGTACTTC. This translates into CASSLERRYEQYF.